Given below is one TCR beta chain in context. CDR3 length: 11 amino acids. V was trimmed by 3 bases and J by 5 bases, leaving 8 bases between them. Looked up from germline, CDR1 is DFQATT and CDR2 is SNEGSKA (reference sequence). The repertoire was sequenced with immunoSEQ multiplex PCR; TCRdb's copy has only in-frame clones and lacks some. The sample comprises about 140,000 clones, approximately 88% of which are singletons, and roughly a tenth rests with the top ten. This entry comes from a study of blood T cell repertoires in COVID-19. This clonotype was obtained from a man in his 60s with active or convalescent COVID-19. The chain couples TRBV20-1 to TRBJ2-7; D might be TRBD2 (5 bases). Sequencing was carried out using peripheral blood. The CDR3 spells CSARPGNEQYF. The CDR3 bases are TGCAGTGCTAGGCCCGGGAACGAGCAGTACTTC.